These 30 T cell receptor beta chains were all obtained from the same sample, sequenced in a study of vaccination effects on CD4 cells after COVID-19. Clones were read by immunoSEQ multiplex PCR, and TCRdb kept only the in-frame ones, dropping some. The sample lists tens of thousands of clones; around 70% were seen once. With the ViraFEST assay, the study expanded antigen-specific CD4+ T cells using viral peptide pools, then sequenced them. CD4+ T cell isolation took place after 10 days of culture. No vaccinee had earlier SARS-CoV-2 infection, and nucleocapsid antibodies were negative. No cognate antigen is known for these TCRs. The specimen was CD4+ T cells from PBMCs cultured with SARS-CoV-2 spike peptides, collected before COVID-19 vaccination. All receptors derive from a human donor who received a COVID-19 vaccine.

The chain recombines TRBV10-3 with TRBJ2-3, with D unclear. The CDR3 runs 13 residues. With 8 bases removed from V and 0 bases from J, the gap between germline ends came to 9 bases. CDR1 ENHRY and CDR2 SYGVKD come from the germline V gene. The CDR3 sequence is CAIGVSSTDTQYF. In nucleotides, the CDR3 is TGTGCCATCGGTGTTTCTAGCACAGATACGCAGTATTTT.

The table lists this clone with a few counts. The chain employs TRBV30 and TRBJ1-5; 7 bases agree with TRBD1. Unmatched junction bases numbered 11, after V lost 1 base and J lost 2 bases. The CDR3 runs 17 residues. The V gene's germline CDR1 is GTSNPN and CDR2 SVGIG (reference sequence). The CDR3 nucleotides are TGTGCCTGGAGTGGGGCAGGGGGATACTTGGGCAATCAGCCCCAGCATTTT. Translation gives CAWSGAGGYLGNQPQHF. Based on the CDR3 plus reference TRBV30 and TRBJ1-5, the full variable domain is SQTIHQWPATLVQPVGSPLSLECTVEGTSNPNLYWYRQAAGRGLQLLFYSVGIGQISSEVPQNLSASRPQDRQFILSSKKLLLSDSGFYLCAWSGAGGYLGNQPQHFGDGTRLSIL.

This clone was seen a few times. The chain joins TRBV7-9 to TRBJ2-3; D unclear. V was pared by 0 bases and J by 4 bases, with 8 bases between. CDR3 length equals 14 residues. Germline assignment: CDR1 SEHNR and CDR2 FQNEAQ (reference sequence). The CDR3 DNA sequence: TGTGCCAGCAGCTTAGCCAGTCAAGCAGATACGCAGTATTTT. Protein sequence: CASSLASQADTQYF. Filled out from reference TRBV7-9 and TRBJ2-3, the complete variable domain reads DTGVSQNPRHKITKRGQNVTFRCDPISEHNRLYWYRQTLGQGPEFLTYFQNEAQLEKSRLLSDRFSAERPKGSFSTLEIQRTEQGDSAMYLCASSLASQADTQYFGPGTRLTVL.

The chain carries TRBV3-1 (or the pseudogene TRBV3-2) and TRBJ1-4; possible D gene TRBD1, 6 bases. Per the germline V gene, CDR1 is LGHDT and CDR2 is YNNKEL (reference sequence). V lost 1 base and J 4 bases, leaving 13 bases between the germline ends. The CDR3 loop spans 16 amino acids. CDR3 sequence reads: CASSQGGGTLNEKLFF. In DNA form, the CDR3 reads TGTGCCAGCAGCCAAGGGGGGGGGACACTTAATGAAAAACTGTTTTTT.

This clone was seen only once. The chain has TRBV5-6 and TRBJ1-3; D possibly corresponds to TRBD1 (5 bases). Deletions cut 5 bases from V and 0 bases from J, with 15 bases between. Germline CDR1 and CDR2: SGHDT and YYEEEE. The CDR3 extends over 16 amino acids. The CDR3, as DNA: TGTGCCAGCAGGTCCCGGGGCTCGGGCTCTGGAAACACCATATATTTT. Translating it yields CASRSRGSGSGNTIYF. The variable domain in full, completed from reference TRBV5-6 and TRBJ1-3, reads DAGVTQSPTHLIKTRGQQVTLRCSPKSGHDTVSWYQQALGQGPQFIFQYYEEEERQRGNFPDRFSGHQFPNYSSELNVNALLLGDSALYLCASRSRGSGSGNTIYFGEGSWLTVV.

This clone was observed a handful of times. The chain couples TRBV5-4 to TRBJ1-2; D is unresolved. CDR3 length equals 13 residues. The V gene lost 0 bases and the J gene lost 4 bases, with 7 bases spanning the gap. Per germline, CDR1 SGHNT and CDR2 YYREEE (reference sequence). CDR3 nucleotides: TGTGCCAGCAGCTTGGTAACCAGCTATGGCTACACCTTC. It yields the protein CASSLVTSYGYTF.

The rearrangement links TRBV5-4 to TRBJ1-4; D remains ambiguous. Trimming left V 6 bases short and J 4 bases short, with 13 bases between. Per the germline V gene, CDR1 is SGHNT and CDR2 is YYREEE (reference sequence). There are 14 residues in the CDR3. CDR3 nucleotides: TGTGCCAGCATCCGCCGGGTCCGTAATGAAAAACTGTTTTTT. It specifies CASIRRVRNEKLFF. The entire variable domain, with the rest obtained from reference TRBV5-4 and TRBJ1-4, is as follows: ETGVTQSPTHLIKTRGQQVTLRCSSQSGHNTVSWYQQALGQGPQFIFQYYREEENGRGNFPPRFSGLQFPNYSSELNVNALELDDSALYLCASIRRVRNEKLFFGSGTQLSVL.

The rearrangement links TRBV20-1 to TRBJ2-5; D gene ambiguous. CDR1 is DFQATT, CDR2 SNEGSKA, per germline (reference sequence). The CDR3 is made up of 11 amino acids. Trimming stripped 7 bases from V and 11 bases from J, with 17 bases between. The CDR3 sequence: CSVFGSDKQYF. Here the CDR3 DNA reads TGCAGTGTGTTTGGTTCCGACAAGCAGTACTTC.

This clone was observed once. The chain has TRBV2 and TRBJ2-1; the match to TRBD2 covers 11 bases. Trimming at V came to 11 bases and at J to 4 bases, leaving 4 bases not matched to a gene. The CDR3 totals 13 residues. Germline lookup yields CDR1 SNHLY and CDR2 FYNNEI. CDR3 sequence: CAGGLAEYNEQFF. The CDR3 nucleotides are TGTGCCGGGGGACTAGCGGAGTACAATGAGCAGTTCTTC.

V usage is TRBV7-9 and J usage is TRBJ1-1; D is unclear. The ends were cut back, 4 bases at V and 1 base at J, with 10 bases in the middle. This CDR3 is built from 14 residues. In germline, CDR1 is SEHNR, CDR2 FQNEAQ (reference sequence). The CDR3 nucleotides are TGTGCCAGCAGCTCCTGGACGGAGAACACTGAAGCTTTCTTT. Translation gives CASSSWTENTEAFF.

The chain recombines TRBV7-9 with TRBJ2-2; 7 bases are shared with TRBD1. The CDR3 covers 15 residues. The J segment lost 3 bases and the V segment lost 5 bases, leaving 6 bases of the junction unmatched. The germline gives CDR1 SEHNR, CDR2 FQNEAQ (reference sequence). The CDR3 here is CASSRGGADTGELFF. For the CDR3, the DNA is TGTGCCAGCAGCCGAGGGGGCGCGGACACCGGGGAGCTGTTTTTT.

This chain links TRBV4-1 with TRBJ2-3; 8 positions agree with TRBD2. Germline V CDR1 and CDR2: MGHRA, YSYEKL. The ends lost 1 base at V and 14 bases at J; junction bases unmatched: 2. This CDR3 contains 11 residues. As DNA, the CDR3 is TGCGCCAGCAGCCAAGGGGGGACTAGGTATTTT. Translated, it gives CASSQGGTRYF.

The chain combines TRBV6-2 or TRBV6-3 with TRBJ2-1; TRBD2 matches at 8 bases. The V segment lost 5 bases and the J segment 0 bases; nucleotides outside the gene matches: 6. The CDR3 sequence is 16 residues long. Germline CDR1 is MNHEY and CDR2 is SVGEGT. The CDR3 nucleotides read TGTGCCAGCAGTCGGGGGGGGCCGAGCTCCTACAATGAGCAGTTCTTC. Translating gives CASSRGGPSSYNEQFF.

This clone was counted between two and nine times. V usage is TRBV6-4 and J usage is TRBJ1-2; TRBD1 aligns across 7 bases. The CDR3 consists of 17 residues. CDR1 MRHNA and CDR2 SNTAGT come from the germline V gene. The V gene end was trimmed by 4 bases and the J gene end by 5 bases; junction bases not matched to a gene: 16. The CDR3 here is CASSAPVRGGVRYGYTF. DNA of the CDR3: TGTGCCAGCAGTGCCCCGGTTAGAGGGGGCGTTAGGTATGGCTACACCTTC.

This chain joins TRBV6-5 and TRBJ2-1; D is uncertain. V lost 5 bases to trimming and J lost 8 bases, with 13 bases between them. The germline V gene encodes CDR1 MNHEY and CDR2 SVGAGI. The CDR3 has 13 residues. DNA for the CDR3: TGTGCCAGCAGTCGAACGTCCGTTTATGAGCAGTTCTTC. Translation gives CASSRTSVYEQFF.

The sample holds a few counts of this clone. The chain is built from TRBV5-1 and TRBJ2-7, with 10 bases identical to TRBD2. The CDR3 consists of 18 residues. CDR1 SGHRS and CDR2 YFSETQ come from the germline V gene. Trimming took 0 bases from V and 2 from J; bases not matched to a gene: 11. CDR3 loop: CASSLAIVPLAGAYEQYF. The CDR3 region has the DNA TGCGCCAGCAGCTTGGCGATAGTCCCCCTAGCGGGGGCCTACGAGCAGTACTTC.

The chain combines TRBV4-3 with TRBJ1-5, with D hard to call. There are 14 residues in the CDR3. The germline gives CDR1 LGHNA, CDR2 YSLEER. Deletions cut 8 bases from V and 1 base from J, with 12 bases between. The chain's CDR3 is CASRPSLSNQPQHF. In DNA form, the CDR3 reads TGCGCCAGCCGTCCCTCCTTGAGCAATCAGCCCCAGCATTTT.

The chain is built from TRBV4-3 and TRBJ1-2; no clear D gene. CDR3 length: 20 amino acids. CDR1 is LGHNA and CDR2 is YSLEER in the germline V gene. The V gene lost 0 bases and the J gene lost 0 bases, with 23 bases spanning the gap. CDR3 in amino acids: CASSQDRVSVYGRANYGYTF. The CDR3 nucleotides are TGCGCCAGCAGCCAAGATCGGGTTTCAGTATACGGCCGAGCTAACTATGGCTACACCTTC.

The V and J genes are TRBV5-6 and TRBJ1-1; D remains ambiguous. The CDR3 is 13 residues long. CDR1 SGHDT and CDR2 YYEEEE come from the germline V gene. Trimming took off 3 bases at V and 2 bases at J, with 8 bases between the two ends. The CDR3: CASSSPDNTEAFF. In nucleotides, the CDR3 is TGTGCCAGCAGCTCCCCGGACAACACTGAAGCTTTCTTT.

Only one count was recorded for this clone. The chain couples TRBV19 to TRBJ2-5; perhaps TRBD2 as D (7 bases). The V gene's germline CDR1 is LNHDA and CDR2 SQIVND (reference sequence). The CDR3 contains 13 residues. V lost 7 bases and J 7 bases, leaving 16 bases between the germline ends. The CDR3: CASTQGGAGTQYF. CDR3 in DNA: TGTGCCAGTACTCAAGGGGGGGCCGGGACCCAGTACTTC.

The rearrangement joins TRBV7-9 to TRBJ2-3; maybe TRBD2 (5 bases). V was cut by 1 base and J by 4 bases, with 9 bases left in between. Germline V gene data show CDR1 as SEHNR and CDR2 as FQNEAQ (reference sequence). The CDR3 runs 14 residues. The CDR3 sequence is CASSLGGVPDTQYF. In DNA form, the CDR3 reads TGTGCCAGCAGCTTAGGGGGAGTCCCAGATACGCAGTATTTT.

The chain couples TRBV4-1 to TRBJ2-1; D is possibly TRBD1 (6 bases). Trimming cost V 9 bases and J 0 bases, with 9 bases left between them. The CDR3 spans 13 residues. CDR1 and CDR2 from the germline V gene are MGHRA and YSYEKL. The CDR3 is CASGQFSYNEQFF. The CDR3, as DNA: TGCGCCAGTGGACAGTTCTCCTACAATGAGCAGTTCTTC.

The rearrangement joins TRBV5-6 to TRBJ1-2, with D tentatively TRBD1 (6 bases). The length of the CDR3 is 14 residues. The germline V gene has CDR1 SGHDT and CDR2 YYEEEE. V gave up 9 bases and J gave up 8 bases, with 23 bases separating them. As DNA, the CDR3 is TGTGCCACCTCCCCCCCGACAGGCTCGGGCGGCTACACCTTC. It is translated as CATSPPTGSGGYTF.

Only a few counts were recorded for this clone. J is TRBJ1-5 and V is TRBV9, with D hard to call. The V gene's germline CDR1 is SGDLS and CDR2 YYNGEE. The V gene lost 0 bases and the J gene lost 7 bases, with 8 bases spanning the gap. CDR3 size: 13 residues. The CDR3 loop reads CASSVDIGQPQHF. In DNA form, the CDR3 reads TGTGCCAGCAGCGTAGACATAGGACAGCCCCAGCATTTT.

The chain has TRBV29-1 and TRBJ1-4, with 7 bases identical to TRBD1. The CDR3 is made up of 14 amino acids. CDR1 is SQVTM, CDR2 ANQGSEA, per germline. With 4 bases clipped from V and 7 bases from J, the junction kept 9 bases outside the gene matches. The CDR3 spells CSVVIGQEGEKLFF. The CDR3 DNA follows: TGCAGCGTTGTAATTGGACAGGAGGGTGAAAAACTGTTTTTT. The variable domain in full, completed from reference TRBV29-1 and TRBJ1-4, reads SAVISQKPSRDICQRGTSLTIQCQVDSQVTMMFWYRQQPGQSLTLIATANQGSEATYESGFVIDKFPISRPNLTFSTLTVSNMSPEDSSIYLCSVVIGQEGEKLFFGSGTQLSVL.

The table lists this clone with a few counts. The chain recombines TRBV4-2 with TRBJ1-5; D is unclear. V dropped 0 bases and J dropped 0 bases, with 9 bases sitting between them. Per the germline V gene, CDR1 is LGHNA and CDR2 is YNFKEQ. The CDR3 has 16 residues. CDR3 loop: CASSQDGQFSNQPQHF. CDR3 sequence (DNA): TGTGCCAGCAGCCAAGATGGGCAGTTTAGCAATCAGCCCCAGCATTTT.

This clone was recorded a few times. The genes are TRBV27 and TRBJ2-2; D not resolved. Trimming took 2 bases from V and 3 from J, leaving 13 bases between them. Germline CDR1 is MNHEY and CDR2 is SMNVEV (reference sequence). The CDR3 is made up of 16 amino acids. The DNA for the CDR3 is TGTGCCAGCAGTTTACCACCGGACGGATACACCGGGGAGCTGTTTTTT. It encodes CASSLPPDGYTGELFF.

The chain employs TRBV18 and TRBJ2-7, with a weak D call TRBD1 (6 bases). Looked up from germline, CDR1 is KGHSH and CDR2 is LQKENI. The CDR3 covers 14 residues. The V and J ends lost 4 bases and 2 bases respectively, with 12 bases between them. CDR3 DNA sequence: TGTGCCAGCTCACGCGACAGGCCGCCCTACGAGCAGTACTTC. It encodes CASSRDRPPYEQYF.

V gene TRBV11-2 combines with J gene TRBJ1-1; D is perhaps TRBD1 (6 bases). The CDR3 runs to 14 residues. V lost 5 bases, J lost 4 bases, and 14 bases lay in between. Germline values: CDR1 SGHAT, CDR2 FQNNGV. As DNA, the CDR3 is TGTGCCAGCAGCCTCGGGCAGGGGTCCACTGAAGCTTTCTTT. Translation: CASSLGQGSTEAFF.

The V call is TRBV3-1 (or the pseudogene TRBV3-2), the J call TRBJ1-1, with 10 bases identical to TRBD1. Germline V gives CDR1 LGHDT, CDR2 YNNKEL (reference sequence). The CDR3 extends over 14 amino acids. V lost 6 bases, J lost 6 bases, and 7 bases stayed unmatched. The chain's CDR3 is CASSRQGARAEAFF. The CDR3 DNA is TGTGCCAGCAGTCGACAGGGGGCGCGAGCTGAAGCTTTCTTT.